Listed below are T cell receptor beta chains from one sample, sequenced in a study of blood T cell repertoires in COVID-19. Profiled with immunoSEQ multiplex PCR; TCRdb holds only in-frame clones, not every one. The sample records around 620,000 clones, about 87% being singletons. The specimen sequenced was peripheral blood. The receptors stem from a young woman with acute or convalescent COVID-19. Each CDR3 is given with its conserved first and last residue. Fields, in order: V gene, CDR3 length, J gene, D gene, clone size, CDR3 DNA, CDR3 protein. D genes are given only for firm matches. Clone size is not always given. Where it is, it says once, few, many or a class for expanded clones.

TRBV5-5,14,TRBJ1-2,TRBD1,NA,TGTGCCAGCAGCAACCACAGGGGAGACTATGGCTACACCTTC,CASSNHRGDYGYTF
TRBV15,14,TRBJ2-7,TRBD1,NA,TGTGCCACCAGCAGAGATCGGGCAGGGGGAGAGCAGTACTTC,CATSRDRAGGEQYF
TRBV2,14,TRBJ1-5,NA,NA,TGTGCCAGCAAGGGGGAAGTTGGCAATCAGCCCCAGCATTTT,CASKGEVGNQPQHF
TRBV14,14,TRBJ2-7,TRBD1,NA,TGTGCCAGCAGCCCCTTGACAGGGTCGAGCGAGCAGTACTTC,CASSPLTGSSEQYF
TRBV28,15,TRBJ2-7,TRBD2,once,TGTGCCAGCACGCTAACTAGCGGGGGCCCTTACGAGCAGTACTTC,CASTLTSGGPYEQYF
TRBV7-9,13,TRBJ1-4,TRBD1,NA,TGTGCCAGCATGGGACAGCCGAATGAAAAACTGTTTTTT,CASMGQPNEKLFF
TRBV6-5,12,TRBJ2-7,TRBD1,NA,TGTGCCAGCAGACCGGGACAGGGCCTGCAGTACTTC,CASRPGQGLQYF
TRBV4-1,15,TRBJ1-5,NA,NA,TGCGCCAGCAGCCAAGTGTGGCCTCGCAATCAGCCCCAGCATTTT,CASSQVWPRNQPQHF
TRBV19,18,TRBJ2-3,TRBD2,NA,TGTGCCAGTAGTATGGCGGTCGGGAGCGGGGGCAGCACAGATACGCAGTATTTT,CASSMAVGSGGSTDTQYF
TRBV6-5,16,TRBJ1-4,NA,NA,TGTGCCAGCAGTTACTCGAACGTCGGGACTAATGAAAAACTGTTTTTT,CASSYSNVGTNEKLFF
TRBV10-3,14,TRBJ1-4,TRBD1,NA,TGTGCCATGACACAGGGGGCGCCTAATGAAAAACTGTTTTTT,CAMTQGAPNEKLFF
TRBV4-1,15,TRBJ1-3,NA,NA,TGCGCCAGCAGCCAAGTCCCCAGCTCTGGAAACACCATATATTTT,CASSQVPSSGNTIYF
TRBV27,14,TRBJ1-1,NA,NA,TGTGCCAGCAGGCTGACTAGAGGCGACACTGAAGCTTTCTTT,CASRLTRGDTEAFF
TRBV7-2,14,TRBJ2-1,NA,NA,TGTGCCAGCAGCTTGGGCCTTGGGGGGAATGAGCAGTTCTTC,CASSLGLGGNEQFF
TRBV14,11,TRBJ2-7,NA,NA,TGTGCCAGCAGCCAGAGCTACGAGCAGTACTTC,CASSQSYEQYF
TRBV6-5,14,TRBJ2-7,TRBD2,NA,TGTGCCAGCATAGAGGCTAGCGGTTACTACGAGCAGTACTTC,CASIEASGYYEQYF
TRBV30,14,TRBJ2-7,NA,NA,TGTGCCTGGAGTCGAGCAGGGATCCCCTACGAGCAGTACTTC,CAWSRAGIPYEQYF
TRBV6-5,15,TRBJ1-4,TRBD1,few,TGTGCCAGCAGGGACGACAGGGGAGGTAGTGAAAAACTGTTTTTT,CASRDDRGGSEKLFF
TRBV27,15,TRBJ2-7,NA,NA,TGTGCCAGCAGTTTATCGGGGGGGCTCCCCTACGAGCAGTACTTC,CASSLSGGLPYEQYF
TRBV29-1,13,TRBJ1-1,NA,once,TGCAGCGTTAGCCAGGGGTCAATGACTGAAGCTTTCTTT,CSVSQGSMTEAFF
TRBV5-6,14,TRBJ1-2,NA,NA,TGTGCCAGCAGATTGCTTGGGGGCCACTATGGCTACACCTTC,CASRLLGGHYGYTF
TRBV7-2,14,TRBJ2-7,NA,NA,TGTGCCAGCAGCCCAGCCCAGGAATCCTACGAGCAGTACTTC,CASSPAQESYEQYF
TRBV24-1,16,TRBJ2-7,NA,NA,TGTGCCACCAGTGATTCTGCCTCGGGACACCAGTACGAGCAGTACTTC,CATSDSASGHQYEQYF
TRBV6-6,15,TRBJ1-5,NA,NA,TGTGCCAGCACCCTTAAGGGGGAGGGCTTTCGACCCCAGCATTTT,CASTLKGEGFRPQHF
TRBV5-5,15,TRBJ1-5,TRBD1,NA,TGTGCCAGCAGCAAATCGGCAGGGGGCTATCAGCCCCAGCATTTT,CASSKSAGGYQPQHF
TRBV10-2,11,TRBJ2-7,NA,NA,TGCGCCAGCAGTGAGATGGAGGAGCAGTACTTC,CASSEMEEQYF
TRBV5-4,16,TRBJ1-1,TRBD1,NA,TGTGCCAGCAGCCTCGGACAGGGAAGGGCGGACACTGAAGCTTTCTTT,CASSLGQGRADTEAFF
TRBV13,15,TRBJ1-4,NA,NA,TGTGCCAGCACCCCATGGGGGGGTAATAATGAAAAACTGTTTTTT,CASTPWGGNNEKLFF
TRBV19,15,TRBJ1-1,TRBD1,NA,TGTGCCAGTCGCTACCCAGGGGGCGCGGGGACTGAAGCTTTCTTT,CASRYPGGAGTEAFF
TRBV18,13,TRBJ1-2,TRBD1,NA,TGTGCCAGCTCAGCGACAGGGGGCTATGGCTACACCTTC,CASSATGGYGYTF